The 9 T cell receptor beta chains reported below all come from one sample, sequenced in a study of identical twins. TCRdb re-called the 5' RACE reads with MiXCR, one entry per CDR3 protein. The sample holds 690,000 or so distinct CDR3 sequences, around 5.7% seen once. Material: naive T cells sorted from blood. These receptors came from a man aged 18 to 35 in good health.

In nucleotides, the CDR3 is TGTGCCAGCAACAAAGACAGGGGAGGTGGCAATCAGCCCCAGCATTTT. Protein product: CASNKDRGGGNQPQHF. The V call is TRBV6-1, the J call TRBJ1-5; 8 bases agree with TRBD1. V lost 7 bases, J lost 2 bases, and 10 bases stayed unmatched. The CDR3 is 16 amino acids. Germline V gene data show CDR1 as MNHNS and CDR2 as SASEGT.

In this sample, this clonotype turned up many times. The genes are TRBV5-1 and TRBJ2-3; TRBD1 aligns across 7 bases. J lost 2 bases, V lost 1 base, and 4 bases had no gene match. Germline-derived CDR1 and CDR2 are SGHRS and YFSETQ. This CDR3 is built from 15 residues. CDR3: CASSLRTGDTDTQYF. The DNA of the CDR3 is TGCGCCAGCAGCTTGAGGACAGGAGACACAGATACGCAGTATTTT. Based on the CDR3 plus reference TRBV5-1 and TRBJ2-3, the full variable domain is KAGVTQTPRYLIKTRGQQVTLSCSPISGHRSVSWYQQTPGQGLQFLFEYFSETQRNKGNFPGRFSGRQFSNSRSEMNVSTLELGDSALYLCASSLRTGDTDTQYFGPGTRLTVL.

In its sample, this clonotype was seen a few times. The chain combines TRBV4-1 with TRBJ2-5, with 8 positions matching TRBD2. CDR1 and CDR2 from the germline V gene are MGHRA and YSYEKL. CDR3 length: 14 residues. V lost 2 bases to trimming and J lost 5 bases; unmatched junction nucleotides: 4. For the CDR3, the DNA is TGCGCCAGCAGCCAATTGGGCGGGGGGGAGACCCAGTACTTC. It is translated as CASSQLGGGETQYF.

In its sample, this clonotype was seen many times. The CDR3 reads CASIRGIDPPNEKLFF. DNA of the CDR3: TGTGCCAGCATAAGAGGGATCGACCCTCCGAATGAAAAACTGTTTTTT. The chain is built from TRBV12-3 or TRBV12-4 and TRBJ1-4, with D unresolved. The CDR3 has 16 residues. Deletions cut 7 bases from V and 5 bases from J, with 20 bases between.

This clonotype appeared many times. V gene TRBV9 combines with J gene TRBJ2-7, with 14 bases fitting TRBD2. CDR1 SGDLS and CDR2 YYNGEE come from the germline V gene. V lost 0 bases to trimming and J lost 1 base; unmatched junction nucleotides: 6. The CDR3 totals 18 residues. CDR3 sequence: CASSVGGTSGRRSYEQYF. In nucleotides, the CDR3 is TGTGCCAGCAGCGTAGGAGGGACTAGCGGGAGAAGATCCTACGAGCAGTACTTC.

This chain links TRBV6-5 with TRBJ2-3; tentatively, D is TRBD2 (6 bases). CDR1 and CDR2 from the germline V gene are MNHEY and SVGAGI. V was clipped by 0 bases and J by 4 bases, with 17 bases between them. This CDR3 is 17 amino acids long. The CDR3 reads CASSYSQKAGNPDTQYF. The CDR3 DNA sequence: TGTGCCAGCAGTTACTCCCAAAAAGCGGGCAATCCAGATACGCAGTATTTT.

The gene calls are TRBV18 and TRBJ2-5, with 10 bases identical to TRBD1. The CDR3 is 13 amino acids. V was pared by 11 bases and J by 2 bases, with 5 bases of the junction left unmatched. Germline loops: CDR1 KGHSH, CDR2 LQKENI. CDR3 nucleotide sequence: TGTGCCGGGGGACAGGGGCCTCAAGAGACCCAGTACTTC. Its translation: CAGGQGPQETQYF.

This clonotype showed up many times. The V and J genes are TRBV29-1 and TRBJ2-1; 7 bases fit TRBD1. CDR1 and CDR2 from the germline V gene are SQVTM and ANQGSEA. The CDR3 runs to 14 residues. V lost 0 bases, J lost 12 bases, and 11 bases stayed unmatched. Here the CDR3 reads CSVEEFHTGTVQFF. CDR3 bases: TGCAGCGTTGAAGAATTTCACACCGGGACAGTGCAGTTCTTC.

CDR3 protein: CASSPTSHRFLEQFF. In nucleotides, the CDR3 is TGTGCCAGCAGCCCCACTAGTCACCGGTTTCTTGAGCAGTTCTTC. The rearrangement links TRBV21-1 to TRBJ2-1; the table assigns TRBD2, which was not confirmed against the DNA. TRBV21-1 is a documented pseudogene. The CDR3 spans 15 residues.